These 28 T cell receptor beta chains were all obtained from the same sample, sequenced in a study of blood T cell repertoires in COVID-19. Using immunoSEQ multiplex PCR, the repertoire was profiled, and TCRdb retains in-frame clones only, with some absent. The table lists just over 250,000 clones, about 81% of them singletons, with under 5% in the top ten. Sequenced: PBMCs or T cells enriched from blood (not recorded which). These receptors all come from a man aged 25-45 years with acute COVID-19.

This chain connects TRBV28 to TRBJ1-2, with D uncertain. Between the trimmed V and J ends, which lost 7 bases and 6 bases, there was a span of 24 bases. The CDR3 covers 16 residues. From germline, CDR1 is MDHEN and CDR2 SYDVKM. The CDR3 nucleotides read TGTGCCAGCAAACCCCTCCTTTTTCGGGGATTGGATGGCTACACCTTC. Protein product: CASKPLLFRGLDGYTF.

In nucleotides, the CDR3 is TGTGCCAGCAAAGAGGTTGACTATGGCTACACCTTC. Encoded protein: CASKEVDYGYTF. The genes are TRBV28 and TRBJ1-2; D not certain. The CDR3 runs 12 residues. Germline loops: CDR1 MDHEN, CDR2 SYDVKM. V was trimmed by 7 bases and J by 3 bases, leaving 9 bases between them.

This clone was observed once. The CDR3 coding sequence is TGCGCCAGCCGAATGACTAGTATAGCCGGGGAGCTGTTTTTT. Protein: CASRMTSIAGELFF. The chain couples TRBV5-1 to TRBJ2-2; D is perhaps TRBD2 (6 bases). The length of the CDR3 is 14 residues. V lost 7 bases and J lost 6, with 16 bases in between. Germline V gene lookup returns CDR1 SGHRS and CDR2 YFSETQ.

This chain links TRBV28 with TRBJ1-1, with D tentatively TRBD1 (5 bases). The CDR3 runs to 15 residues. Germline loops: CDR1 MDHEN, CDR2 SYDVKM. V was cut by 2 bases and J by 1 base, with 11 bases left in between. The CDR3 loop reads CASSLRRQWNTEAFF. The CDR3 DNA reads TGTGCCAGCAGTTTAAGGCGACAGTGGAACACTGAAGCTTTCTTT.

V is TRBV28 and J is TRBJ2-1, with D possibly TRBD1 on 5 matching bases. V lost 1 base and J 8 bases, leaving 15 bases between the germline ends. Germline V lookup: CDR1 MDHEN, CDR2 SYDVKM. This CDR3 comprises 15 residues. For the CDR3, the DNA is TGTGCCAGCAGTTTATTAGGTATTAGGGGCGATGAGCAGTTCTTC. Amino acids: CASSLLGIRGDEQFF.

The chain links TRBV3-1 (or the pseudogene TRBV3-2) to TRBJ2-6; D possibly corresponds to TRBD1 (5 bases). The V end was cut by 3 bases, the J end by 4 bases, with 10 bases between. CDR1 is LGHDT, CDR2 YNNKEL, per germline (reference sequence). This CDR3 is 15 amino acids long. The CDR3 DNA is TGTGCCAGCAGCCATTCAGGGTGGGGGGCCAACGTCCTGACTTTC. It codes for CASSHSGWGANVLTF.

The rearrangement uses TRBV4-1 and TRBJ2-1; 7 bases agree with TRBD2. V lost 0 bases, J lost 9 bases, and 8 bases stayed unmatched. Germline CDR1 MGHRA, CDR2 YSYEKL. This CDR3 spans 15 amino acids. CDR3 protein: CASSQDPAAGIEQFF. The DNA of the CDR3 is TGCGCCAGCAGCCAAGATCCGGCAGCGGGGATTGAGCAGTTCTTC.

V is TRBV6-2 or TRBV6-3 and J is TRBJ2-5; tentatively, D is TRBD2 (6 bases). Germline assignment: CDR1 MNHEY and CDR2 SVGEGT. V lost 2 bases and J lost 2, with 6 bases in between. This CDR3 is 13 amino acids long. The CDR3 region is CASSYREQETQYF. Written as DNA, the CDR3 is TGTGCCAGCAGTTACCGGGAGCAAGAGACCCAGTACTTC.

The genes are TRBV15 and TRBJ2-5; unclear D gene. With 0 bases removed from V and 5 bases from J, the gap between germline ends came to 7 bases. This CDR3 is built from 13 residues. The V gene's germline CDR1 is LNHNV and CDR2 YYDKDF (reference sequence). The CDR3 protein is CATSRDGQETQYF. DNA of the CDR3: TGTGCCACCAGCAGAGATGGTCAGGAGACCCAGTACTTC. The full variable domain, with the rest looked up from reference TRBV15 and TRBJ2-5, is DAMVIQNPRYQVTQFGKPVTLSCSQTLNHNVMYWYQQKSSQAPKLLFHYYDKDFNNEADTPDNFQSRRPNTSFCFLDIRSPGLGDTAMYLCATSRDGQETQYFGPGTRLLVL.

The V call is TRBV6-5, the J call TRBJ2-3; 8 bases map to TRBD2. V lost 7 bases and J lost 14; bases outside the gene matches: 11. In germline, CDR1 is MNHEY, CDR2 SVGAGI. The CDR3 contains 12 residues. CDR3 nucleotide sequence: TGTGCCAGCAAGCAACCGGGACTAGGACCGTATTTT. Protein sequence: CASKQPGLGPYF.

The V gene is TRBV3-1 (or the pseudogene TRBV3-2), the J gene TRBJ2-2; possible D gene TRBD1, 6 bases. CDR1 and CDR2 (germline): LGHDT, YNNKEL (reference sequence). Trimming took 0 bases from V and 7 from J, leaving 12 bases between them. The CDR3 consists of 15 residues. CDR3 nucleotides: TGTGCCAGCAGCCAAGATCAGGGGATTGTCGGGGAGCTGTTTTTT. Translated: CASSQDQGIVGELFF.

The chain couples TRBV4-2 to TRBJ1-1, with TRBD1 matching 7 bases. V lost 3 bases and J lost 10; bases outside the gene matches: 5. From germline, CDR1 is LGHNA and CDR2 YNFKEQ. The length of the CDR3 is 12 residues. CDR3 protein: CASSHDRVGAFF. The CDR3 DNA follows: TGTGCCAGCAGCCATGACAGGGTCGGAGCTTTCTTT.

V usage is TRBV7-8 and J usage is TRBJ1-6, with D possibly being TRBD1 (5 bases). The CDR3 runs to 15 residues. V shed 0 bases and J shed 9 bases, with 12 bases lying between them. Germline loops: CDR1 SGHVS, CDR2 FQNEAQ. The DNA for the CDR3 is TGTGCCAGCAGCTTAGCGGATTCAGGGCGTTCACCCCTCCACTTT. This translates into CASSLADSGRSPLHF.

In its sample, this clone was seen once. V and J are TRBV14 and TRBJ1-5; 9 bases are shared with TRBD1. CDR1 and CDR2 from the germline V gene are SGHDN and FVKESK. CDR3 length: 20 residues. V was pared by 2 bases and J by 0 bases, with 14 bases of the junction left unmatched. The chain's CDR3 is CASSQLRDRVGFISNQPQHF. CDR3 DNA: TGTGCCAGCAGCCAACTAAGGGACAGGGTGGGTTTCATTAGCAATCAGCCCCAGCATTTT.

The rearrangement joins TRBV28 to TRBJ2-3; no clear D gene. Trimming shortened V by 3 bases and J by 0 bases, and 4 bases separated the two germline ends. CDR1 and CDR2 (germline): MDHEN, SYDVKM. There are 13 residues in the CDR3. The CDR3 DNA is TGTGCCAGCAGTTTCTTAAGCACAGATACGCAGTATTTT. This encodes CASSFLSTDTQYF. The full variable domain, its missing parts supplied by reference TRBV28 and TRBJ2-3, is DVKVTQSSRYLVKRTGEKVFLECVQDMDHENMFWYRQDPGLGLRLIYFSYDVKMKEKGDIPEGYSVSREKKERFSLILESASTNQTSMYLCASSFLSTDTQYFGPGTRLTVL.

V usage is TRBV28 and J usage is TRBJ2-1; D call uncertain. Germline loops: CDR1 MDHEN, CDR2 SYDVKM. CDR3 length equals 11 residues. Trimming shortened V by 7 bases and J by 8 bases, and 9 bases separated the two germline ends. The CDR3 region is CASTRIDEQFF. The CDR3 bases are TGTGCCAGCACGCGCATAGATGAGCAGTTCTTC.

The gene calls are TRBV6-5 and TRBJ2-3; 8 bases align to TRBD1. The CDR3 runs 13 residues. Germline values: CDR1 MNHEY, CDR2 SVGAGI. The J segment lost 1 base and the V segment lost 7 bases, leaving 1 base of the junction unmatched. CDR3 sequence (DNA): TGTGCCAGCAAGACAGGGGGCACAGATACGCAGTATTTT. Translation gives CASKTGGTDTQYF.

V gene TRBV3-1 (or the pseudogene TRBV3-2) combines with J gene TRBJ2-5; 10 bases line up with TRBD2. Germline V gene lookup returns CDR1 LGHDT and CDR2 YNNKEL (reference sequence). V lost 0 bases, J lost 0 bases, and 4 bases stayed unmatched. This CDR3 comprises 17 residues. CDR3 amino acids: CASSQDYGLADQETQYF. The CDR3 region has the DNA TGTGCCAGCAGCCAAGATTACGGACTAGCGGACCAAGAGACCCAGTACTTC.

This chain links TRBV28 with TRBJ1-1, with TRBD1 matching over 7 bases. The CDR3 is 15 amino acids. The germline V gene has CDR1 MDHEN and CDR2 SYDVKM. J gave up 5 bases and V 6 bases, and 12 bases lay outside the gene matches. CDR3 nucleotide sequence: TGTGCCAGCAGAATGGACAGGCCTGGGGGGACTGAAGCTTTCTTT. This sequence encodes CASRMDRPGGTEAFF.

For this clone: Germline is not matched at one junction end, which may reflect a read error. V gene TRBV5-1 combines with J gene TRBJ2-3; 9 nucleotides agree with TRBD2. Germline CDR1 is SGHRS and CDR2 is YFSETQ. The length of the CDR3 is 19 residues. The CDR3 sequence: CASSLMGAGTSSPTDTQYF. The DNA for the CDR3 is TGTGCCAGCAGCTTGATGGGGGCCGGGACTAGCAGTCCCACAGATACGCAGTATTTT.

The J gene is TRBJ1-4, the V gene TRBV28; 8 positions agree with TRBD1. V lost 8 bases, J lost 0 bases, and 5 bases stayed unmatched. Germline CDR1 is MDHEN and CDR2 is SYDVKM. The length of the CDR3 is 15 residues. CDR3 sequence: CASGTGGPTNEKLFF. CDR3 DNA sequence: TGTGCCAGCGGGACAGGAGGGCCAACTAATGAAAAACTGTTTTTT.

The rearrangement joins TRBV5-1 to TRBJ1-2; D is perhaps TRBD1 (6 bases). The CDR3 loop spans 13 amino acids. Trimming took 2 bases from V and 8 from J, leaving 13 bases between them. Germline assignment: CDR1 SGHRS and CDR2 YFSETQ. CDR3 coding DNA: TGCGCCAGCAGCTTTGGGGGCGCCAAGGGCTACACCTTC. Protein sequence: CASSFGGAKGYTF.

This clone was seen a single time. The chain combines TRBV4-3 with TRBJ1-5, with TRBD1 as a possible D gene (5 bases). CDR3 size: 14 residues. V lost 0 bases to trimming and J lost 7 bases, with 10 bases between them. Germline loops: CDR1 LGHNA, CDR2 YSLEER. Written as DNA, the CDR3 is TGCGCCAGCAGCCAAGACCGGGGGAGACAGCCCCAGCATTTT. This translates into CASSQDRGRQPQHF.

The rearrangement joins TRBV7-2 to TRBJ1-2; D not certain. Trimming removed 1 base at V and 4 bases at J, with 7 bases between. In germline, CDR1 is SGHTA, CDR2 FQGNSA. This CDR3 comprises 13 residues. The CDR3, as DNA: TGTGCCAGCAGCTTAGGGGCAGGCTATGGCTACACCTTC. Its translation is CASSLGAGYGYTF.

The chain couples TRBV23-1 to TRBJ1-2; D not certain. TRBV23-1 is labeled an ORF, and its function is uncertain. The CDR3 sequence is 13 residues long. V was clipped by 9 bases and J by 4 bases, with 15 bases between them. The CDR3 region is CASSRSSLYGYTF. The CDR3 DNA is TGCGCCAGTAGCCGTAGTAGCCTCTATGGCTACACCTTC.

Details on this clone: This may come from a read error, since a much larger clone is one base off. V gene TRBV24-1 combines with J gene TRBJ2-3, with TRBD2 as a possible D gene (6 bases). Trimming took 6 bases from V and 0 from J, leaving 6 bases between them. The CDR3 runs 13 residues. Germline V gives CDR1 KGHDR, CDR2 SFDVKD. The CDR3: CATSSGSTDTQYF. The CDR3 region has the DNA TGTGCCACCAGTAGCGGGAGCACAGATACGCAGTATTTT.

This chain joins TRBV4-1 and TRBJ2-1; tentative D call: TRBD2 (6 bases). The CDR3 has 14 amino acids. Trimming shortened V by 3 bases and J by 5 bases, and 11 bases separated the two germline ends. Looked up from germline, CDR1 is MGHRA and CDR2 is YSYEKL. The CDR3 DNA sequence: TGCGCCAGCAGCCAGTTCCTAGCGCACAATGAGCAGTTCTTC. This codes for CASSQFLAHNEQFF.

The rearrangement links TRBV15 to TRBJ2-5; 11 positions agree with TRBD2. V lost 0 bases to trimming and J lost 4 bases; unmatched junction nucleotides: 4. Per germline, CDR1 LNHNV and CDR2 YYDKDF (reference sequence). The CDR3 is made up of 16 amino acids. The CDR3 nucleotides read TGTGCCACCAGCAGAGATCGAGGACTAGCGGGAGAGACCCAGTACTTC. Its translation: CATSRDRGLAGETQYF. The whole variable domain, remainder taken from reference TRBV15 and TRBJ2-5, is DAMVIQNPRYQVTQFGKPVTLSCSQTLNHNVMYWYQQKSSQAPKLLFHYYDKDFNNEADTPDNFQSRRPNTSFCFLDIRSPGLGDTAMYLCATSRDRGLAGETQYFGPGTRLLVL.